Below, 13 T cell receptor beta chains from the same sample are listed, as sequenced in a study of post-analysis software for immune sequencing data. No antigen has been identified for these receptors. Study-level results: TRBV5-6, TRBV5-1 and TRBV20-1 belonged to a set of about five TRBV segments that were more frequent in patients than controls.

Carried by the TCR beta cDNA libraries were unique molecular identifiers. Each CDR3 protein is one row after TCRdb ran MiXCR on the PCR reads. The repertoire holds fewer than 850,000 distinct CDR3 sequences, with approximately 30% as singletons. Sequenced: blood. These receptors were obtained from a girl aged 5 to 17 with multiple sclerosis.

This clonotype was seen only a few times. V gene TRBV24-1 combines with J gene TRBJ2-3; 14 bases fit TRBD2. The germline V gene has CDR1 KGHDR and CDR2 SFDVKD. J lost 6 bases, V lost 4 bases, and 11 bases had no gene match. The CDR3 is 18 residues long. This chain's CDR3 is CATSDPSGLAGAGDTQYF. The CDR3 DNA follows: TGTGCCACCAGTGACCCCTCGGGACTAGCGGGAGCAGGGGATACGCAGTATTTT.

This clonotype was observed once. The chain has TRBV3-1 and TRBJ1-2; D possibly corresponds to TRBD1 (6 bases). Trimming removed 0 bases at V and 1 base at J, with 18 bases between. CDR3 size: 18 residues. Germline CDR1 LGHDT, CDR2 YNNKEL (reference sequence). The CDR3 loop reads CASSQETGFRDFNYGYTF. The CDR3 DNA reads TGTGCCAGCAGCCAAGAGACAGGATTTAGAGATTTTAACTATGGCTACACCTTC. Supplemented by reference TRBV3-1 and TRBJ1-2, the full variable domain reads DTAVSQTPKYLVTQMGNDKSIKCEQNLGHDTMYWYKQDSKKFLKIMFSYNNKELIINETVPNRFSPKSPDKAHLNLHINSLELGDSAVYFCASSQETGFRDFNYGYTFGSGTRLTVV.

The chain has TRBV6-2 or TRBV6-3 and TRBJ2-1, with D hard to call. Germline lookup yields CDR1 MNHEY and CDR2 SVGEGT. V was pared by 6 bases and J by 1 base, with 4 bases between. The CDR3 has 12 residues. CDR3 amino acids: CASSQSYNEQFF. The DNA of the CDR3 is TGTGCCAGCAGCCAATCCTACAATGAGCAGTTCTTC.

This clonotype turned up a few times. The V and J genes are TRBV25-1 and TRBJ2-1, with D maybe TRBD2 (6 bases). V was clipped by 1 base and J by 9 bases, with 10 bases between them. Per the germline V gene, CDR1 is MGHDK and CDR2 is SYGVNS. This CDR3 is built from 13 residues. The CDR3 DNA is TGTGCCAGCAGTGAATCCCCCGGGGGTGAGCAGTTCTTC. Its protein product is CASSESPGGEQFF.

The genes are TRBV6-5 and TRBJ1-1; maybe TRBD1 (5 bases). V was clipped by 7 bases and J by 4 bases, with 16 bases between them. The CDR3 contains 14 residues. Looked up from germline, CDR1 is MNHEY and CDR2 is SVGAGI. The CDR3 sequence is CASIKPGGGTEAFF. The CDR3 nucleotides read TGTGCCAGCATTAAACCCGGTGGGGGCACTGAAGCTTTCTTT.

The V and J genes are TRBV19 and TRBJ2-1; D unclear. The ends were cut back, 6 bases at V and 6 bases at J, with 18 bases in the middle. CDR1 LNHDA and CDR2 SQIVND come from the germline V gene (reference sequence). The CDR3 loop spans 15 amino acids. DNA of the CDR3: TGTGCCAGTAGATACGGCAGTCCCCTGTTCAATGAGCAGTTCTTC. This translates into CASRYGSPLFNEQFF.

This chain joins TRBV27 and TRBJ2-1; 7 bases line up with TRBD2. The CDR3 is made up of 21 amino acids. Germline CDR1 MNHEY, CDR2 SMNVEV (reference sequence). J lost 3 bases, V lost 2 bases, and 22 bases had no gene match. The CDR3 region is CASSLRGVVEGSGGFYNEQFF. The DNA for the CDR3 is TGTGCCAGCAGTTTACGGGGGGTCGTGGAAGGGAGCGGAGGGTTCTACAATGAGCAGTTCTTC.

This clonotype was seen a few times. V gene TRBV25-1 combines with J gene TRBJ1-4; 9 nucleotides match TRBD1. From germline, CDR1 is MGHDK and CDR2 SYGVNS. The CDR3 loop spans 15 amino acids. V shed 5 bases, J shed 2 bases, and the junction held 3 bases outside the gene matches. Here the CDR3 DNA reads TGTGCCAGCAGTAAACAGGGGGCGACTAATGAAAAACTGTTTTTT. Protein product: CASSKQGATNEKLFF. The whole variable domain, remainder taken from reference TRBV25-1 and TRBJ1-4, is EADIYQTPRYLVIGTGKKITLECSQTMGHDKMYWYQQDPGMELHLIHYSYGVNSTEKGDLSSESTVSRIRTEHFPLTLESARPSHTSQYLCASSKQGATNEKLFFGSGTQLSVL.

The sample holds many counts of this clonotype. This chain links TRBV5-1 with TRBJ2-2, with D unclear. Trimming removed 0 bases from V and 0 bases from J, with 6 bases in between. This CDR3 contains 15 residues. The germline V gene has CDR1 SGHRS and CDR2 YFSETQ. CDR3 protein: CASSLGAANTGELFF. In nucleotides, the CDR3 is TGCGCCAGCAGCTTGGGGGCAGCGAACACCGGGGAGCTGTTTTTT.

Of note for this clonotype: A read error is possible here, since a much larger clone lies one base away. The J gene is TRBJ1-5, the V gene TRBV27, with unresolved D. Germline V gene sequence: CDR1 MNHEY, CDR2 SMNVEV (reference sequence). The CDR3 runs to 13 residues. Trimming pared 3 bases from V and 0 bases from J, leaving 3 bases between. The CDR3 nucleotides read TGTGCCAGCAGTTTTCATAGCAATCAGCCCCAGCATTTT. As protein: CASSFHSNQPQHF.

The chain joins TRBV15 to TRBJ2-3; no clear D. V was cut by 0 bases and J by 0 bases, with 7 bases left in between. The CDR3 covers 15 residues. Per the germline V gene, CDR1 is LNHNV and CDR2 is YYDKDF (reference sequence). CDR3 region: CATSRDPISTDTQYF. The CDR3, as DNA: TGTGCCACCAGCAGAGACCCGATCAGCACAGATACGCAGTATTTT.

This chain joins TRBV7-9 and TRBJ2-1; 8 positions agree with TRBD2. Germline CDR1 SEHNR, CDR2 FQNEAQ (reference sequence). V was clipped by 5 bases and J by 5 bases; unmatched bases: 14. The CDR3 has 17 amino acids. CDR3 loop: CASSQYGGRQGNNEQFF. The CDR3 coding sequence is TGTGCCAGCAGCCAGTATGGCGGGAGGCAAGGTAACAATGAGCAGTTCTTC. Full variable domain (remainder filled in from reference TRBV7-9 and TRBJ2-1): DTGVSQNPRHKITKRGQNVTFRCDPISEHNRLYWYRQTLGQGPEFLTYFQNEAQLEKSRLLSDRFSAERPKGSFSTLEIQRTEQGDSAMYLCASSQYGGRQGNNEQFFGPGTRLTVL.

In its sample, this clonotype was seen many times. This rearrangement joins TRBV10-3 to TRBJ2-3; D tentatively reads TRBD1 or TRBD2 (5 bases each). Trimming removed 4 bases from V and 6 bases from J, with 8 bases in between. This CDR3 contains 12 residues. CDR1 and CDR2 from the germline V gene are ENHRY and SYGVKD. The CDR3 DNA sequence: TGTGCCATCAGTGCGTGGGGGGATACGCAGTATTTT. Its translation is CAISAWGDTQYF.